The 4 T cell receptor beta chains reported below all come from one sample, sequenced in a study of T cells in localized non-small cell lung cancer (dated by TCRdb to about 2020). The method was the immunoSEQ multiplex PCR assay. The source is immuneACCESS, and TCRdb retained only in-frame sequences with V and J called. Part of the clones is not carried over; for the studies checked, unresolved V genes explain less than half of this, and the remainder is unexplained. This sample lists approximately 5,200 clones; around 85% were detected once. Roughly 8.6% of the sample is taken by the ten largest. Sequencing used PBMCs, obtained before any cancer treatment. The receptors stem from a woman aged 35-75 years with stage II lung adenocarcinoma.

The chain is built from TRBV5-4 and TRBJ2-5, with unresolved D. The ends were cut back, 2 bases at V and 2 bases at J, with 7 bases in the middle. The CDR3 covers 13 residues. CDR1 and CDR2 (germline): SGHNT, YYREEE (reference sequence). The CDR3, as DNA: TGTGCCAGCAGCTTCCAGGAACAAGAGACCCAGTACTTC. Protein sequence: CASSFQEQETQYF.

The J gene is TRBJ1-1, the V gene TRBV19; 7 bases align to TRBD1. Germline V gives CDR1 LNHDA, CDR2 SQIVND (reference sequence). CDR3 size: 16 residues. V shed 5 bases and J 1 base; nucleotides not matched to a gene: 10. CDR3 loop: CASSYLPGQRNTEAFF. The CDR3 DNA sequence: TGTGCCAGTAGTTATTTGCCGGGACAGAGGAACACTGAAGCTTTCTTT.

The V gene is TRBV6-1, the J gene TRBJ1-1, with D perhaps TRBD1 (6 bases). This CDR3 comprises 15 residues. Germline CDR1 MNHNS, CDR2 SASEGT. Trimming stripped 8 bases from V and 0 bases from J, with 16 bases between. Written as DNA, the CDR3 is TGTGCCAGCCCTGCGAGGGGGGTTCTGAACACTGAAGCTTTCTTT. It encodes CASPARGVLNTEAFF.

Of note for this clone: The junction does not match germline at one end; this may be a read error. This rearrangement joins TRBV5-8 to TRBJ2-7; TRBD1 or TRBD2 may be the D gene (5 bases each). Germline CDR1 reads SGHTS; CDR2 reads YDEGEE. The CDR3 is 14 residues long. Here the CDR3 DNA reads TGTGCCAGCAGGTTGGGACCGCTCTCCTACGAGCAGTACTTC. Translated: CASRLGPLSYEQYF.